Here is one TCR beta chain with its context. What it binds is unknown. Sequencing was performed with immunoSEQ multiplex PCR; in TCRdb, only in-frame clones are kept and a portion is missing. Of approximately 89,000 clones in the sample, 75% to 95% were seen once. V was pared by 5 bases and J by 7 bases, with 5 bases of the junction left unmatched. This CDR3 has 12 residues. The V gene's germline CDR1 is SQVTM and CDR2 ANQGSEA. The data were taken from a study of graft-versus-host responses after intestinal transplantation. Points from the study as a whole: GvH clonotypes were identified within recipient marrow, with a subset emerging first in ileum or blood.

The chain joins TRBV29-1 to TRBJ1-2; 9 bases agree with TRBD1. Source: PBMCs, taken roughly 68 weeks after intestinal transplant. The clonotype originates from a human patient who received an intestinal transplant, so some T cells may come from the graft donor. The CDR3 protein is CSVNTGGGGYTF. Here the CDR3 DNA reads TGCAGCGTTAACACAGGGGGCGGTGGCTACACCTTC.